This T cell receptor (beta chain) was recovered during a study of T cell responses to AZD1222 COVID-19 vaccine. Notes on the study in general: None of the repertoires were sampled until the peak T cell response had passed. Spike-specific TCR depth and breadth grew after two AZD1222 doses. Variant regions that are unmutated are reportedly the target of nearly half of spike-specific TCRs. Females outnumbered males among donors, who were mostly white British; clonal diversity was possibly underestimated.

A note on this clone: Its antigen is unknown.

Germline V gene lookup returns CDR1 MGHRA and CDR2 YSYEKL. After removal of 3 bases from V and 0 bases from J, the junction contained 6 bases not matched to a gene. There are 17 residues in the CDR3. Here immunoSEQ multiplex PCR was the method, and the copy in TCRdb shows in-frame clones only, minus some. Found here are around 130,000 clones, roughly nine tenths of them singletons; the top ten hold roughly 3.9%. The sample in question was peripheral blood, obtained 28 days after the second AZD1222 dose. This chain connects TRBV4-1 to TRBJ2-3; TRBD1 matches 10 bases. The origin of this receptor is an adult who received the AZD1222 COVID-19 vaccine. CDR3 sequence reads: CASSHVGDRGSTDTQYF. CDR3 DNA sequence: TGCGCCAGCAGCCATGTCGGGGACAGGGGAAGCACAGATACGCAGTATTTT.